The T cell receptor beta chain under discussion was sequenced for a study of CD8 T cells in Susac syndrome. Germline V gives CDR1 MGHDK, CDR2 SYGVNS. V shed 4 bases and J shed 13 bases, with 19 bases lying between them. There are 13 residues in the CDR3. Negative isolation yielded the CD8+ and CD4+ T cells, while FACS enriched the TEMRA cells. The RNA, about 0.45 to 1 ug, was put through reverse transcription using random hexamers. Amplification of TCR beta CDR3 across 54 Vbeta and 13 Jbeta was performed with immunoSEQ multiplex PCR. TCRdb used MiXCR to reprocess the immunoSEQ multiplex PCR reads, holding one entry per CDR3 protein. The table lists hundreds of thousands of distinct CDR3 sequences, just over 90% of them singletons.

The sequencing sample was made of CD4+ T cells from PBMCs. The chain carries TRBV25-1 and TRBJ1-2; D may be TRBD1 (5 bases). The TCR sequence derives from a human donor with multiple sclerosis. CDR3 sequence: CASSVSGRPGATF. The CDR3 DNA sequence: TGTGCCAGCAGTGTCTCGGGACGTCCCGGTGCCACCTTC.